This paragraph reports one TCR beta chain. These data come from a study of cytomegalovirus exposure and HLA in healthy donors. The PCR had 60 Vbeta and 13 Jbeta primers. Produced via immunoSEQ multiplex PCR; TCRdb's table is partial and in-frame only. The profile shows some 150,000 clones, approximately 80% of them singletons. Trimming cost V 6 bases and J 8 bases; bases outside gene matches: 12. The germline V gene has CDR1 MGHDK and CDR2 SYGVNS. The CDR3 spans 14 residues. The V and J genes are TRBV25-1 and TRBJ1-2, with 7 bases fitting TRBD1. The clonotype was recovered from a woman aged 50 to 60 in good health and CMV-seronegative. Sequenced input: PBMCs. Here the CDR3 DNA reads TGTGCCAGCAGGGCTCAACAGGGGCCAGGAGGCTACACCTTC. Residues: CASRAQQGPGGYTF.